Below are 16 T cell receptor beta chains sequenced from a single sample in a study of cytomegalovirus exposure and HLA in healthy donors. The assay was immunoSEQ multiplex PCR, and TCRdb's table has in-frame clones only and misses some. This sample has tens of thousands of clones, with about 89% found just once. Input material: PBMCs. Receptors originate from a woman between 18 and 29 years old in good health and CMV-seronegative.

The chain employs TRBV6-5 and TRBJ2-1, with a tentative D call TRBD1 (5 bases). Germline V gene lookup returns CDR1 MNHEY and CDR2 SVGAGI. The CDR3 runs 14 residues. Trimming took 0 bases from V and 9 from J, leaving 12 bases between them. The CDR3 nucleotides are TGTGCCAGCAGTTACTCCCAGGGCTCCTTTGAGCAGTTCTTC. Translated: CASSYSQGSFEQFF.

The table lists this clone with a count of one. V is TRBV27 and J is TRBJ1-1; no clear D gene. Germline-derived CDR1 and CDR2 are MNHEY and SMNVEV (reference sequence). The CDR3 totals 14 residues. V dropped 6 bases and J dropped 3 bases, with 14 bases sitting between them. This chain's CDR3 is CASSPRAGDTEAFF. The CDR3 nucleotides are TGTGCCAGCAGCCCCCGCGCCGGGGACACTGAAGCTTTCTTT.

The chain links TRBV6-5 to TRBJ2-7, with TRBD2 identical over 8 bases. Germline loops: CDR1 MNHEY, CDR2 SVGAGI. The V gene end was trimmed by 6 bases and the J gene end by 5 bases; junction bases not matched to a gene: 6. The CDR3 covers 13 residues. The CDR3 DNA reads as TGTGCCAGCAGCGACCCGGGGGGGGACGAGCAGTACTTC. It yields the protein CASSDPGGDEQYF.

V is TRBV6-6 and J is TRBJ2-5; tentative D call: TRBD1 (6 bases). The end of the DNA is better explained by TRBJ2-7, so the J call may be wrong. Germline-derived CDR1 and CDR2 are MNHNY and SVGAGI (reference sequence). The CDR3 has 14 amino acids. CDR3 in DNA: TGTGCCAGCAGTTACGGGGCAGGGGTGTACGAGCAGTACTTC. Protein product: CASSYGAGVYEQYF.

The rearrangement links TRBV5-6 to TRBJ1-5, with D unresolved. Germline V gene sequence: CDR1 SGHDT, CDR2 YYEEEE. Between the trimmed V and J ends, which lost 2 bases and 6 bases, there was a span of 6 bases. This CDR3 is 12 amino acids long. The CDR3 coding sequence is TGTGCCAGCAGCTTTCTGGCTCAGCCCCAGCATTTT. Translated, it gives CASSFLAQPQHF.

This chain connects TRBV5-6 to TRBJ2-7; 7 bases align to TRBD1. V shed 5 bases and J 6 bases; nucleotides not matched to a gene: 5. CDR1 and CDR2 from the germline V gene are SGHDT and YYEEEE. The CDR3 is 12 residues long. CDR3 region: CASSSTGVEQYF. CDR3 sequence (DNA): TGTGCCAGCAGTTCCACAGGGGTCGAGCAGTACTTC.

The chain couples TRBV10-3 to TRBJ2-1, with TRBD1 matching 8 bases. Germline assignment: CDR1 ENHRY and CDR2 SYGVKD. The CDR3 extends over 14 amino acids. Trimming at V came to 8 bases and at J to 3 bases, leaving 6 bases not matched to a gene. DNA of the CDR3: TGTGCCATCGAAGGGACAGGCCTCTACAATGAGCAGTTCTTC. This encodes CAIEGTGLYNEQFF.

This clone was found once. This chain joins TRBV11-3 and TRBJ2-2; TRBD1 agrees at 8 bases. Germline CDR1 and CDR2: SGHNT and YENEEA. Losses at the gene ends were 5 bases for V and 7 bases for J; bases not matched to a gene: 9. The CDR3 totals 15 residues. The CDR3 sequence is CASSTRQTGVGELFF. CDR3 nucleotides: TGTGCCAGCAGCACACGCCAGACAGGGGTCGGGGAGCTGTTTTTT.

This clone was seen more than once but under ten times. The chain has TRBV9 and TRBJ1-1, with TRBD1 matching over 8 bases. V shed 0 bases, J shed 2 bases, and the junction held 3 bases outside the gene matches. This CDR3 has 15 residues. Per germline, CDR1 SGDLS and CDR2 YYNGEE. The CDR3 region is CASSVGGTGNTEAFF. The CDR3 region has the DNA TGTGCCAGCAGCGTAGGGGGGACAGGCAACACTGAAGCTTTCTTT. Full variable domain (missing parts from reference TRBV9 and TRBJ1-1): DSGVTQTPKHLITATGQRVTLRCSPRSGDLSVYWYQQSLDQGLQFLIQYYNGEERAKGNILERFSAQQFPDLHSELNLSSLELGDSALYFCASSVGGTGNTEAFFGQGTRLTVV.

This chain joins TRBV28 and TRBJ2-5; TRBD1 matches at 7 bases. The CDR3 runs 12 residues. CDR1 and CDR2 from the germline V gene are MDHEN and SYDVKM. J gave up 10 bases and V 5 bases, and 7 bases lay outside the gene matches. The CDR3 here is CASSPPGQVQYF. CDR3 bases: TGTGCCAGCAGTCCCCCTGGACAGGTCCAGTACTTC.

Comment on this clone: A read error may produce the germline difference seen at one junction end. This rearrangement joins TRBV5-4 to TRBJ1-6, with D maybe TRBD1 (5 bases). The CDR3 loop spans 13 amino acids. CDR1 and CDR2 (germline): SGHNT, YYREEE (reference sequence). Here the CDR3 DNA reads TGTGCCAGCAGCTTGGGGCAGACTGGGGCCCTCTACTTT. It codes for CASSLGQTGALYF.

The V gene is TRBV19, the J gene TRBJ1-2, with D possibly TRBD1 on 6 matching bases. This CDR3 is built from 16 residues. Trimming took off 6 bases at V and 7 bases at J, with 24 bases between the two ends. The V gene's germline CDR1 is LNHDA and CDR2 SQIVND (reference sequence). CDR3 loop: CASSKAAGANRLGYTF. The CDR3 region has the DNA TGTGCCAGTAGCAAGGCGGCGGGGGCGAACCGCCTTGGCTACACCTTC.

The rearrangement uses TRBV18 and TRBJ1-4; TRBD1 matches 9 bases. The CDR3 contains 15 residues. Germline assignment: CDR1 KGHSH and CDR2 LQKENI. V dropped 2 bases and J dropped 5; count of bases not matched to a gene: 3. DNA of the CDR3: TGTGCCAGCTCACCAAGTGGGACAGGGAATGAAAAACTGTTTTTT. It codes for CASSPSGTGNEKLFF.

This sequence joins TRBV4-2 and TRBJ2-1, with TRBD2 matching 8 bases. Germline CDR1 is LGHNA and CDR2 is YNFKEQ. The CDR3 consists of 15 residues. The V segment lost 1 base and the J segment 2 bases; nucleotides outside the gene matches: 1. The CDR3 sequence: CASSQAGGPYNEQFF. Here the CDR3 DNA reads TGTGCCAGCAGCCAAGCGGGAGGGCCCTACAATGAGCAGTTCTTC.

This chain joins TRBV7-2 and TRBJ2-5; weak D call: TRBD1 (6 bases). Trimming removed 3 bases at V and 5 bases at J, with 16 bases between. CDR1 is SGHTA and CDR2 is FQGNSA in the germline V gene. This CDR3 spans 15 amino acids. The CDR3 loop is CASSFGGRFGETQYF. CDR3 DNA: TGTGCCAGCAGCTTTGGGGGCCGGTTTGGGGAGACCCAGTACTTC.

This clone occurred a few times. The chain employs TRBV7-2 and TRBJ2-3; 7 bases align to TRBD2. The length of the CDR3 is 14 residues. The germline CDR1 and CDR2 sequences are SGHTA and FQGNSA. V shed 6 bases, J shed 3 bases, and the junction held 6 bases outside the gene matches. For the CDR3, the DNA is TGTGCCAGCAGACTAAGCGGGGTTACAGATACGCAGTATTTT. Protein sequence: CASRLSGVTDTQYF. The whole variable domain, filled in from reference TRBV7-2 and TRBJ2-3, reads GAGVSQSPSNKVTEKGKDVELRCDPISGHTALYWYRQSLGQGLEFLIYFQGNSAPDKSGLPSDRFSAERTGGSVSTLTIQRTQQEDSAVYLCASRLSGVTDTQYFGPGTRLTVL.